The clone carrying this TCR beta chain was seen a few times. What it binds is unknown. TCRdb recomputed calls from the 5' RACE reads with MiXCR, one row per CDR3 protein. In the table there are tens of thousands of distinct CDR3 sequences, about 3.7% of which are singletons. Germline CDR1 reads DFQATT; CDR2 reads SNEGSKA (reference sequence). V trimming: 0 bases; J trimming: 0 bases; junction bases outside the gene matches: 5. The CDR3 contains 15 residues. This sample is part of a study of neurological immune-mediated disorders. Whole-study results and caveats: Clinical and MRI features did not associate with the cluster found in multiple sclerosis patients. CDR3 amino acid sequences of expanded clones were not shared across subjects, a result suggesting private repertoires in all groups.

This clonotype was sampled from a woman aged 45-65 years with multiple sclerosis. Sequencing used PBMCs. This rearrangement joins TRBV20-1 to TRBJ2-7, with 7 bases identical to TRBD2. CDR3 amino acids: CSARDSSGRSYEQYF. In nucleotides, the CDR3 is TGCAGTGCTAGAGATTCTAGCGGACGCTCCTACGAGCAGTACTTC.